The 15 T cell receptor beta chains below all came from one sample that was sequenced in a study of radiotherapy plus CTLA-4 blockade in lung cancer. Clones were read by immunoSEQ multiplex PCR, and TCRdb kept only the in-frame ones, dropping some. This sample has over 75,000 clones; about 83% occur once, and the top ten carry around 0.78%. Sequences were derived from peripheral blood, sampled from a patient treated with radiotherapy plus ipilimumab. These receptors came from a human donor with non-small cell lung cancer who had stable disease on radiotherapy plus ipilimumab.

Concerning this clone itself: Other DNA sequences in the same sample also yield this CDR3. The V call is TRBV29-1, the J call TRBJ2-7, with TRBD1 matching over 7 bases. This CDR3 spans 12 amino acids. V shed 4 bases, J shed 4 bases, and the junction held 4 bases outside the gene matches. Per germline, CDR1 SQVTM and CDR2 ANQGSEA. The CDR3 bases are TGCAGCGTTGGACAGGGAATTTACGAGCAGTACTTC. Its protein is CSVGQGIYEQYF.

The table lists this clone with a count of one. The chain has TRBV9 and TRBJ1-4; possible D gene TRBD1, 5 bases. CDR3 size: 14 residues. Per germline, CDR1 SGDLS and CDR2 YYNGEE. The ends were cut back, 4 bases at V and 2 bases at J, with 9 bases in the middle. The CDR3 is CASSPGGTNEKLFF. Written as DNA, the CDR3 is TGTGCCAGCAGCCCCGGGGGTACTAATGAAAAACTGTTTTTT. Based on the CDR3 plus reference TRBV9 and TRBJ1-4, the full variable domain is DSGVTQTPKHLITATGQRVTLRCSPRSGDLSVYWYQQSLDQGLQFLIQYYNGEERAKGNILERFSAQQFPDLHSELNLSSLELGDSALYFCASSPGGTNEKLFFGSGTQLSVL.

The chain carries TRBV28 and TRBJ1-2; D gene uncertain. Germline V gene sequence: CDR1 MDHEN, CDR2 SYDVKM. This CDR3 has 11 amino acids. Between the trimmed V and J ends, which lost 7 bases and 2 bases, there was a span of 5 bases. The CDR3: CASNSNYGYTF. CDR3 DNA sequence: TGTGCCAGCAACAGCAACTATGGCTACACCTTC.

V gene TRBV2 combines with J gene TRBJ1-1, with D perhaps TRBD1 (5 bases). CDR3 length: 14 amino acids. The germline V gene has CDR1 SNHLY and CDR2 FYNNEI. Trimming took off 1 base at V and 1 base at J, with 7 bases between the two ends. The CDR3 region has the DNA TGTGCCAGCAGTGAAGGACAGAAGAACACTGAAGCTTTCTTT. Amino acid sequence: CASSEGQKNTEAFF.

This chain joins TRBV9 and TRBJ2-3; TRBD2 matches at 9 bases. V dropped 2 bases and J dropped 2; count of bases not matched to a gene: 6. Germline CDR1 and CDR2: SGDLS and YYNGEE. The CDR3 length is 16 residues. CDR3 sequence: CASSVGGGRATDTQYF. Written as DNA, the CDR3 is TGTGCCAGCAGCGTTGGGGGCGGGAGGGCCACAGATACGCAGTATTTT.

CDR3 nucleotides: TGTGCCTGGAGTAAGATCAGGGGTTTGGGGAACACCGGGGAGCTGTTTTTT. This encodes CAWSKIRGLGNTGELFF. The chain recombines TRBV30 with TRBJ2-2; TRBD1 is a possible D gene (6 bases). The V gene's germline CDR1 is GTSNPN and CDR2 SVGIG (reference sequence). Trimming left V 2 bases short and J 1 base short, with 17 bases between. This CDR3 has 17 residues.

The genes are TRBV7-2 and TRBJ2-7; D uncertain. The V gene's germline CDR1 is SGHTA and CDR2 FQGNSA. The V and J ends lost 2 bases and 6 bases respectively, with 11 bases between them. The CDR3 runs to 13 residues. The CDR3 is CASSLSVPGEQYF. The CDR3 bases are TGTGCCAGCAGCTTATCGGTCCCGGGCGAGCAGTACTTC.

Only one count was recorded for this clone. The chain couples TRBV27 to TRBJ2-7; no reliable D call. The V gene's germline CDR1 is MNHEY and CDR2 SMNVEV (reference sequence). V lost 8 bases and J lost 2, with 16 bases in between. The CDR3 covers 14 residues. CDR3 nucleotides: TGTGCCAGCTCCCCTCGGCCAGCCGCCTACGAGCAGTACTTC. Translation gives CASSPRPAAYEQYF.

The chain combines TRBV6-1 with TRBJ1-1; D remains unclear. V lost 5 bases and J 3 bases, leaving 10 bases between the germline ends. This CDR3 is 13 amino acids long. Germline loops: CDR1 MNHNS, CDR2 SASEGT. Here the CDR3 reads CASSSYRDTEAFF. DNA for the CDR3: TGTGCCAGCAGTAGCTACAGAGACACTGAAGCTTTCTTT.

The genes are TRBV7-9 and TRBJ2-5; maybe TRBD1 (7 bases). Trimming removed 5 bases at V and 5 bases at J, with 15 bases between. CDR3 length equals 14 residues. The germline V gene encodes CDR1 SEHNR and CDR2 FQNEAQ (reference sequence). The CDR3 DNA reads TGTGCCAGCAGCCGCCACTCAGGGGGGGAGACCCAGTACTTC. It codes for CASSRHSGGETQYF.

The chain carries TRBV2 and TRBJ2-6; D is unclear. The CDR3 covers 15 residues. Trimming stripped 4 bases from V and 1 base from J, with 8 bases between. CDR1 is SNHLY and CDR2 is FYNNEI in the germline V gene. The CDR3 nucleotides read TGTGCCAGCAGTGGTGGTAAATCTGGGGCCAACGTCCTGACTTTC. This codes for CASSGGKSGANVLTF.

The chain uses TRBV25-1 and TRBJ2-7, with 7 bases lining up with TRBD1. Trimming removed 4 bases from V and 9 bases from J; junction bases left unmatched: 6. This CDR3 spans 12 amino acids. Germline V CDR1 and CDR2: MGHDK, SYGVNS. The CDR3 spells CASSGGTAGQYF. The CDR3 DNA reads TGTGCCAGCAGTGGGGGGACAGCCGGGCAGTACTTC.

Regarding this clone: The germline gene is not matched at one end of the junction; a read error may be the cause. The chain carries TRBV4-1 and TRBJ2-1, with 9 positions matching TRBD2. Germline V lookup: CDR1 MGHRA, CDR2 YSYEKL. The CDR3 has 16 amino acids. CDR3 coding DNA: TGTGCCAGCAGCCAAGGCCCAGCGGGGGGCCGGGATGAGCAGTTCTTC. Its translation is CASSQGPAGGRDEQFF.

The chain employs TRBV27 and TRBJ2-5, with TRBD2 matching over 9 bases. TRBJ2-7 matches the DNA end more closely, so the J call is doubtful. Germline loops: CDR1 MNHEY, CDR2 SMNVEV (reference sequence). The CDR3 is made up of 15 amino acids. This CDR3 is CASSQRTSDSYEQYF. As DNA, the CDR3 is TGTGCCAGCAGTCAGCGGACTAGCGACTCCTACGAGCAGTACTTC.

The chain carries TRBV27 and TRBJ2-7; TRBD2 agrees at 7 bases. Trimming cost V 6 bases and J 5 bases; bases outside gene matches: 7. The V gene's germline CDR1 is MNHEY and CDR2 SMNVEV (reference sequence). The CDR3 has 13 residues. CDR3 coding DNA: TGTGCCAGCAGCGGACTAGTCGTCCACGAGCAGTACTTC. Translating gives CASSGLVVHEQYF.